This TCR beta chain stems from a study of blood T cell repertoires in COVID-19. Across the study: Samples came from the United States, Italy and Spain, spanning acute and convalescent COVID-19.

This clone was recorded a few times. In the authors' methods: Cell counts per sample came from amplifying reference gene primers. The protocol was immunoSEQ multiplex PCR, while the TCRdb copy is restricted to in-frame clones and leaves out a portion. That table supplies the V and J calls and clone size; D and trimming were determined from the DNA. The table lists roughly 170,000 clones, approximately 85% of them singletons. Deletions cut 5 bases from V and 8 bases from J, with 15 bases between. The length of the CDR3 is 13 residues. The germline V gene has CDR1 MNHEY and CDR2 SMNVEV (reference sequence).

This receptor was obtained from a man between 40 and 49 years old who had recovered from COVID-19. The sample was peripheral blood. This chain uses TRBV27 with TRBJ1-2; TRBD1 might be the D (6 bases). The CDR3 nucleotides are TGTGCCAGCAGTCCCCTCACAGGGCTCGGCTACACCTTC. Encoded protein: CASSPLTGLGYTF.